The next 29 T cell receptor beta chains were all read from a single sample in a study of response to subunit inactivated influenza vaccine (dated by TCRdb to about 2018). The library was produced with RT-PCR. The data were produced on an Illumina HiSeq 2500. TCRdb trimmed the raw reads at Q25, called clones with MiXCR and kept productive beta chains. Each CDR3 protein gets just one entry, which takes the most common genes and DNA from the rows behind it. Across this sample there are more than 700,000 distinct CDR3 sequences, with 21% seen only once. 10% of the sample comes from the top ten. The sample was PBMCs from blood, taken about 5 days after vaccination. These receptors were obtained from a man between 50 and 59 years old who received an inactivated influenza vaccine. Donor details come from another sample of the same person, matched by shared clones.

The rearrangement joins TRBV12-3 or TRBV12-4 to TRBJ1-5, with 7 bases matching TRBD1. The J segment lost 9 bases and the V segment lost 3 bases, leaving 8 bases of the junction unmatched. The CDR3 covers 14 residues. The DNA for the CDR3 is TGTGCCAGCAGTTTTGGTCAGGGGGTCGGGCCCCAGCATTTT. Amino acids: CASSFGQGVGPQHF.

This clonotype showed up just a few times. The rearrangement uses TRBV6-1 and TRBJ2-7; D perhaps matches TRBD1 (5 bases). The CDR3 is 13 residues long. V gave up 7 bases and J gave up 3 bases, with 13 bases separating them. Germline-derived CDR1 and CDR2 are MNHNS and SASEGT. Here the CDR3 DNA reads TGTGCCAGCACCACACAGGTTCGCTACGAGCAGTACTTC. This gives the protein CASTTQVRYEQYF.

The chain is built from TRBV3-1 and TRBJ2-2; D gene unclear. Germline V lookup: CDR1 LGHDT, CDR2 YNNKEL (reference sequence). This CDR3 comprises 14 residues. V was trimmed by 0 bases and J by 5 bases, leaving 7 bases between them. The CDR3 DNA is TGTGCCAGCAGCCAAGAACGTAGGACCGGGGAGCTGTTTTTT. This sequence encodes CASSQERRTGELFF.

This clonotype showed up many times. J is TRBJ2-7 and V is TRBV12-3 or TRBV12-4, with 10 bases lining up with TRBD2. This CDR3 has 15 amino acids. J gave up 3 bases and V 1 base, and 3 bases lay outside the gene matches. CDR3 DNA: TGTGCCAGCAGTTTAGGGCTAGCGGGGGACTACGAGCAGTACTTC. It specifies CASSLGLAGDYEQYF.

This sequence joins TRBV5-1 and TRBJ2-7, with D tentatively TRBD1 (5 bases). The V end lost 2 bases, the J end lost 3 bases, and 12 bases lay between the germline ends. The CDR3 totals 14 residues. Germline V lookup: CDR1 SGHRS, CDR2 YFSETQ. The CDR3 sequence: CASSFHAGNYEQYF. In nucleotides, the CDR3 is TGCGCCAGCAGCTTCCATGCAGGGAACTACGAGCAGTACTTC.

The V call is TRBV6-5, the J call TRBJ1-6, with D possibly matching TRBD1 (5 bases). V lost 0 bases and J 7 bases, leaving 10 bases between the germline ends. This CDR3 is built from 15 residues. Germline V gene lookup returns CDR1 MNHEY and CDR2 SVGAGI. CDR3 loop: CASSYSRGGNSPLHF. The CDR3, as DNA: TGTGCCAGCAGTTACTCGAGGGGTGGCAATTCACCCCTCCACTTT.

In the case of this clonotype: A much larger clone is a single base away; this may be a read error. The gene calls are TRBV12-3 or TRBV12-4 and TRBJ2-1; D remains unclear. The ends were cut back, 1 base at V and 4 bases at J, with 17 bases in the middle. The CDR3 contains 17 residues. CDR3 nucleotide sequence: TGTGCCAGCAGTTTAGGGGCCCGGAACTCTCTATACAATGAGCAGTTCTTC. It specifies CASSLGARNSLYNEQFF.

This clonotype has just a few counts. The CDR3 region has the DNA TGCGCCAGCAGCGCCTCAGGGGGATCTGGAAACACCATATATTTT. The encoded protein is CASSASGGSGNTIYF. V is TRBV10-2 and J is TRBJ1-3; TRBD1 matches at 7 bases. Looked up from germline, CDR1 is WSHSY and CDR2 is SAAADI. V lost 6 bases to trimming and J lost 1 base; unmatched junction nucleotides: 6. The CDR3 has 15 residues.

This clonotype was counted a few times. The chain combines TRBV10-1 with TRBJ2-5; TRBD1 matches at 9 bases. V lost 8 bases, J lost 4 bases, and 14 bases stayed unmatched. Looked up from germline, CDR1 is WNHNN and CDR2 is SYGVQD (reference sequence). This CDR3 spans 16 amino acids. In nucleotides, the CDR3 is TGCGCCAGCTCCGAAGGTGGGACAGGGTATGGAGAGACCCAGTACTTC. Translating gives CASSEGGTGYGETQYF.

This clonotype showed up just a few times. CDR3 coding DNA: TGTGCCAGCAGCCCAAGACCTATCTCTGGAAACACCATATATTTT. Translating gives CASSPRPISGNTIYF. The chain combines TRBV9 with TRBJ1-3; D is undetermined. The CDR3 runs to 15 residues. Trimming took 4 bases from V and 0 from J, leaving 11 bases between them. CDR1 is SGDLS, CDR2 YYNGEE, per germline.

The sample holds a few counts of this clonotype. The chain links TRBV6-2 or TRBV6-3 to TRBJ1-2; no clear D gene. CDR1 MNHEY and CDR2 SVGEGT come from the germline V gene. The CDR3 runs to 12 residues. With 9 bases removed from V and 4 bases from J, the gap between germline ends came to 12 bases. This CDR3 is CASGETGYGYTF. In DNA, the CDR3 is TGTGCCAGTGGGGAAACTGGCTATGGCTACACCTTC.

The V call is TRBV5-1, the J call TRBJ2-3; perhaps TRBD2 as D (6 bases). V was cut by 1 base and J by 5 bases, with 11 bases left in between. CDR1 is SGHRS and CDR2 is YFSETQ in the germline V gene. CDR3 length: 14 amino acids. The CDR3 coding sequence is TGCGCCAGCAGCTTGTCCAGGGAGGAAGATACGCAGTATTTT. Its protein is CASSLSREEDTQYF.

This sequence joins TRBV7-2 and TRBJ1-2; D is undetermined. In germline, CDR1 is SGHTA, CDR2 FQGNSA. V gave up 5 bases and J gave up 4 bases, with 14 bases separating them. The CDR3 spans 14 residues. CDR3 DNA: TGTGCCAGCAGCCCCAAGATCCCGGTCTATGGCTACACCTTC. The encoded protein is CASSPKIPVYGYTF.

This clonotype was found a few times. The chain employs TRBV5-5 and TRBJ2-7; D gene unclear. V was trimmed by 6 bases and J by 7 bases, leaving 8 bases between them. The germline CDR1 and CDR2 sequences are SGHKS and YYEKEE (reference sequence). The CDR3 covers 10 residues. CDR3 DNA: TGTGCCAGCACCTCCAGGGAGCAGTACTTC. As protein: CASTSREQYF.

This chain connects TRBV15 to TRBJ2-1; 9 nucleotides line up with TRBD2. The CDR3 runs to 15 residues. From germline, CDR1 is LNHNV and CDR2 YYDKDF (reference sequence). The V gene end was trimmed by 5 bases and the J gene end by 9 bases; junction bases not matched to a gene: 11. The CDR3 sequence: CATSPRFGAGGEQFF. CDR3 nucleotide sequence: TGTGCCACCAGCCCTCGATTTGGAGCGGGAGGTGAGCAGTTCTTC. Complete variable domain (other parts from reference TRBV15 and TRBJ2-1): DAMVIQNPRYQVTQFGKPVTLSCSQTLNHNVMYWYQQKSSQAPKLLFHYYDKDFNNEADTPDNFQSRRPNTSFCFLDIRSPGLGDTAMYLCATSPRFGAGGEQFFGPGTRLTVL.

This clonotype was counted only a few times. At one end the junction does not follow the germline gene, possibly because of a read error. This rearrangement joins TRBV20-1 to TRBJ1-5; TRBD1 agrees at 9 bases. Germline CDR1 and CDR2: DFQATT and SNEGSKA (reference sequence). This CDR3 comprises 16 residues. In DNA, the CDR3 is TGCAGTGCTAGAGATCGGGACAGGGAAAGCAGTCAGCCCCAGCATTTT. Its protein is CSARDRDRESSQPQHF.

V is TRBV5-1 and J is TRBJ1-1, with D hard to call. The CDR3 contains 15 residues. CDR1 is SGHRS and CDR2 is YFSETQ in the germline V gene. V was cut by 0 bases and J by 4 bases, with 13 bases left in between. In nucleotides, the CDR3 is TGCGCCAGCAGCTTGGGGGTCGAAATTGTCACTGAAGCTTTCTTT. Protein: CASSLGVEIVTEAFF. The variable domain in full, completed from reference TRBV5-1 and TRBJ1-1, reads KAGVTQTPRYLIKTRGQQVTLSCSPISGHRSVSWYQQTPGQGLQFLFEYFSETQRNKGNFPGRFSGRQFSNSRSEMNVSTLELGDSALYLCASSLGVEIVTEAFFGQGTRLTVV.

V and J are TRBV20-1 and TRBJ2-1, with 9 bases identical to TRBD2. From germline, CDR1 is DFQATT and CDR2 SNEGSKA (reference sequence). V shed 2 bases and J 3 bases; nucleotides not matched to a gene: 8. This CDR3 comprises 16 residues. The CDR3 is CSARQAGGGVYNEQFF. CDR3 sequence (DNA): TGCAGTGCTAGACAAGCGGGGGGAGGGGTCTACAATGAGCAGTTCTTC.

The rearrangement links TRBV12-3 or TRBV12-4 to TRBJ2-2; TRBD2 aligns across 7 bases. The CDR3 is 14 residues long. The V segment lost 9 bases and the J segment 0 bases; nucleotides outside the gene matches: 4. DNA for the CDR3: TGTGCCAGTGAAGGACTAGCGAACACCGGGGAGCTGTTTTTT. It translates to CASEGLANTGELFF.

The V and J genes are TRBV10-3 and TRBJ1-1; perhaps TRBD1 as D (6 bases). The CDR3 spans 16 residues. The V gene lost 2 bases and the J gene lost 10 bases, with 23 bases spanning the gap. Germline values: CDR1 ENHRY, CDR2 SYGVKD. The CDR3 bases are TGTGCCATCAGTGAGAGGACATCAGGGGCCGGGGGACTAGCTTTCTTT. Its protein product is CAISERTSGAGGLAFF.

The CDR3 spells CASSFLAGTEAFF. CDR3 DNA sequence: TGTGCCAGCAGTTTTTTAGCGGGGACTGAAGCTTTCTTT. The chain has TRBV12-3 or TRBV12-4 and TRBJ1-1; D unclear. The length of the CDR3 is 13 residues. V was clipped by 3 bases and J by 5 bases, with 10 bases between them.

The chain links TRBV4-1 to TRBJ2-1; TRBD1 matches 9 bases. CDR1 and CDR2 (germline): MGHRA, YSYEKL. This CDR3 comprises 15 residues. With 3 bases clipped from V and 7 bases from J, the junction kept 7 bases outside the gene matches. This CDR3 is CASSQQGQGSNEQFF. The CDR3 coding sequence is TGCGCCAGCAGCCAGCAGGGACAGGGTTCGAATGAGCAGTTCTTC.

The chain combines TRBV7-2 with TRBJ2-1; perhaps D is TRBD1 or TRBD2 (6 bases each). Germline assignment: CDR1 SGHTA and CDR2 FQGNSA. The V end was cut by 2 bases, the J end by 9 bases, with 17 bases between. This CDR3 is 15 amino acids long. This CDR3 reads CASSLSINGGAEQFF. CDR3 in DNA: TGTGCCAGCAGCTTAAGTATTAACGGGGGCGCTGAGCAGTTCTTC. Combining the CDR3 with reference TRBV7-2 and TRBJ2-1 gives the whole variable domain GAGVSQSPSNKVTEKGKDVELRCDPISGHTALYWYRQSLGQGLEFLIYFQGNSAPDKSGLPSDRFSAERTGGSVSTLTIQRTQQEDSAVYLCASSLSINGGAEQFFGPGTRLTVL.

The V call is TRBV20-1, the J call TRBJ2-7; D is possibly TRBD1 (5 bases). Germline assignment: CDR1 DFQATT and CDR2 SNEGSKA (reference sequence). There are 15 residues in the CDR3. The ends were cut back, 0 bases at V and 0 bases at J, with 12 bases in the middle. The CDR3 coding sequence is TGCAGTGCTAGAGATCTCAGGCAGGGCTCCTACGAGCAGTACTTC. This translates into CSARDLRQGSYEQYF.

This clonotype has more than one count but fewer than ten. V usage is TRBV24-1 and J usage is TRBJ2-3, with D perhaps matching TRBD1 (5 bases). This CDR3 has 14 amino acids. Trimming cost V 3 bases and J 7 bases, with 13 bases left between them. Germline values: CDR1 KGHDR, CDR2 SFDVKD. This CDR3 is CATSDILDRNTQYF. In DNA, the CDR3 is TGTGCCACCAGTGATATCCTAGACAGAAATACGCAGTATTTT.

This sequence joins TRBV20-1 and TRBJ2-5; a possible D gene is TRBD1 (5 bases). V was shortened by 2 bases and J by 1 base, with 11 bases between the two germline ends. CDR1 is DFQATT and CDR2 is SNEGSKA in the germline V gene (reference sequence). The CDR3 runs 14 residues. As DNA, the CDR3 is TGCAGTGCTAGAAAAGACAGCGTCCAAGAGACCCAGTACTTC. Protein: CSARKDSVQETQYF.

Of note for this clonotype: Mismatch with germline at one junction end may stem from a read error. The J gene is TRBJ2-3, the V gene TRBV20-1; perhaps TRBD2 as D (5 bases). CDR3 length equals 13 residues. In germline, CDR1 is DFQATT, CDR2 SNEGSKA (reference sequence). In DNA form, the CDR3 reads TGCAGTGCAAAGCGGACCTTCACAGATACGCAGTCTTTT. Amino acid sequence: CSAKRTFTDTQSF.

The CDR3 DNA reads as TGCAGTGCTAGAGAAGACAGCACGAACACTGAAGCTTTCTTT. Translated: CSAREDSTNTEAFF. The gene calls are TRBV20-1 and TRBJ1-1; possibly TRBD1 for D (5 bases). CDR1 and CDR2 (germline): DFQATT, SNEGSKA (reference sequence). The CDR3 totals 14 residues. V lost 0 bases and J 1 base, leaving 9 bases between the germline ends.

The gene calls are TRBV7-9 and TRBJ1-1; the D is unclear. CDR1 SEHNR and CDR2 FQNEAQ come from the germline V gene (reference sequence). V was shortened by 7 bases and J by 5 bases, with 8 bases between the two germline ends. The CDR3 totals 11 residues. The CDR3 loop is CASIVGTEAFF. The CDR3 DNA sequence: TGTGCCAGCATCGTCGGGACTGAAGCTTTCTTT.